The next 12 T cell receptor beta chains were all read from a single sample in a study of T cells in Graves' hyperthyroidism and ophthalmopathy. TCR beta CDR3 region amplification was performed from RNA transcripts. The HTBI set primed first-round TCR CDR3 RT-PCR. TCRdb ran MiXCR on the multiplex PCR reads and lists one entry per CDR3 protein. The table includes approximately 640,000 distinct CDR3 sequences, 15% to 20% detected once. The specimen was blood. All receptors derive from a man aged 45-65 years with Graves' hyperthyroidism.

This clonotype was seen at least ten times. This chain joins TRBV28 and TRBJ2-1; 7 nucleotides align to TRBD1. Germline V CDR1 and CDR2: MDHEN, SYDVKM. V dropped 4 bases and J dropped 7; count of bases not matched to a gene: 16. This CDR3 contains 17 residues. CDR3 coding DNA: TGTGCCAGCAGTTCCCCCTACCGACAGGGACCTGTAAATGAGCAGTTCTTC. Translating it yields CASSSPYRQGPVNEQFF.

This clonotype was detected ten times or more. The CDR3 is CASSLVRSSGPRGNEQFF. The CDR3 DNA reads TGTGCCAGCAGCTTAGTACGGTCTAGCGGCCCCCGGGGCAATGAGCAGTTCTTC. The gene calls are TRBV7-8 and TRBJ2-1, with 7 nucleotides matching TRBD2. Per germline, CDR1 SGHVS and CDR2 FQNEAQ. The trim removed 1 base at V and 6 bases at J, leaving 15 bases unmatched. The CDR3 has 18 residues.

V gene TRBV7-8 combines with J gene TRBJ2-1; 12 bases line up with TRBD2. Germline CDR1 and CDR2: SGHVS and FQNEAQ. There are 16 residues in the CDR3. The J segment lost 4 bases and the V segment lost 6 bases, leaving 7 bases of the junction unmatched. In DNA form, the CDR3 reads TGTGCCAGCAGTCCGACTAGCGGGAGAGAATACAATGAGCAGTTCTTC. Translating it yields CASSPTSGREYNEQFF.

In this sample, this clonotype turned up a few times. The gene calls are TRBV20-1 and TRBJ1-2; possible D gene TRBD1, 5 bases. CDR3 length: 13 residues. Deletions cut 0 bases from V and 3 bases from J, with 8 bases between. The germline CDR1 and CDR2 sequences are DFQATT and SNEGSKA (reference sequence). The DNA of the CDR3 is TGCAGTGCTAGAGAGCAGACAGACTATGGCTACACCTTC. This codes for CSAREQTDYGYTF.

There are many counts of this clonotype. This sequence joins TRBV27 and TRBJ2-2; TRBD1 might be the D (5 bases). Trimming removed 4 bases from V and 5 bases from J, with 11 bases in between. Per germline, CDR1 MNHEY and CDR2 SMNVEV (reference sequence). The CDR3 extends over 14 amino acids. The CDR3 sequence is CASSWGTKTGELFF. CDR3 sequence (DNA): TGTGCCAGCAGTTGGGGCACTAAAACCGGGGAGCTGTTTTTT.

This clonotype occurred once. A read error may account for a junction end that differs from germline. The rearrangement links TRBV14 to TRBJ1-2; tentative D call: TRBD1 (6 bases). This CDR3 contains 15 residues. CDR1 SGHDN and CDR2 FVKESK come from the germline V gene. In DNA, the CDR3 is TGTGCCAGCAGCCAAGACGGACAGCCGAACTATGGCTACATCTTC. It yields the protein CASSQDGQPNYGYIF.

This rearrangement joins TRBV7-2 to TRBJ1-6; possible D gene TRBD1, 6 bases. Germline values: CDR1 SGHTA, CDR2 FQGNSA. The CDR3 covers 13 residues. V lost 8 bases to trimming and J lost 14 bases, with 19 bases between them. CDR3 sequence reads: CASRTMGGGSLHF. In nucleotides, the CDR3 is TGTGCCAGCCGGACAATGGGAGGGGGTTCCCTCCACTTT.

The CDR3 DNA reads as TGTGCCAGCAGCGCGAGGCTAGCGGGAGTACATACCGGGGAGCTGTTTTTT. As protein: CASSARLAGVHTGELFF. This chain joins TRBV9 and TRBJ2-2, with TRBD2 matching over 10 bases. Germline V gene sequence: CDR1 SGDLS, CDR2 YYNGEE. The CDR3 runs to 17 residues. Trimming at V came to 3 bases and at J to 5 bases, leaving 10 bases not matched to a gene. Together with reference TRBV9 and TRBJ2-2, the CDR3 gives the full variable domain: DSGVTQTPKHLITATGQRVTLRCSPRSGDLSVYWYQQSLDQGLQFLIQYYNGEERAKGNILERFSAQQFPDLHSELNLSSLELGDSALYFCASSARLAGVHTGELFFGEGSRLTVL.

This sequence joins TRBV7-3 and TRBJ1-6, with D maybe TRBD1 (5 bases). Germline V lookup: CDR1 SGHTA, CDR2 FQGTGA. Trimming removed 2 bases at V and 6 bases at J, with 11 bases between. CDR3 length: 15 residues. CDR3 protein: CASSLGGRANSPLHF. CDR3 nucleotides: TGTGCCAGCAGCTTAGGGGGGAGGGCTAATTCACCCCTCCACTTT. The full variable domain, with the rest looked up from reference TRBV7-3 and TRBJ1-6, is GAGVSQTPSNKVTEKGKYVELRCDPISGHTALYWYRQSLGQGPEFLIYFQGTGAADDSGLPNDRFFAVRPEGSVSTLKIQRTERGDSAVYLCASSLGGRANSPLHFGNGTRLTVT.

The chain has TRBV28 and TRBJ1-4; D unresolved. Trimming removed 5 bases at V and 10 bases at J, with 11 bases between. Germline-derived CDR1 and CDR2 are MDHEN and SYDVKM. The CDR3 sequence is 12 residues long. CDR3 nucleotide sequence: TGTGCCAGCAGTCCTCCGGTGAGAAAACTGTTTTTT. Translation gives CASSPPVRKLFF.

J is TRBJ2-3 and V is TRBV4-1; the match to TRBD1 covers 9 bases. Unmatched junction bases numbered 10, after V lost 0 bases and J lost 9 bases. The CDR3 runs 16 residues. From germline, CDR1 is MGHRA and CDR2 YSYEKL. CDR3 nucleotide sequence: TGCGCCAGCAGCCAAGATTTGACCGGGGACAGGGTAACGCAGTATTTT. Its protein is CASSQDLTGDRVTQYF.

The CDR3 loop reads CSARVGGRGTSYEQYF. The CDR3 DNA reads TGCAGTGCTAGAGTTGGCGGGAGGGGGACCTCCTACGAGCAGTACTTC. The chain has TRBV20-1 and TRBJ2-7; TRBD2 agrees at 9 bases. Germline CDR1 reads DFQATT; CDR2 reads SNEGSKA (reference sequence). The junction had 7 bases not matched to a gene; V was cut back by 1 base and J by 0 bases. The CDR3 loop spans 16 amino acids.